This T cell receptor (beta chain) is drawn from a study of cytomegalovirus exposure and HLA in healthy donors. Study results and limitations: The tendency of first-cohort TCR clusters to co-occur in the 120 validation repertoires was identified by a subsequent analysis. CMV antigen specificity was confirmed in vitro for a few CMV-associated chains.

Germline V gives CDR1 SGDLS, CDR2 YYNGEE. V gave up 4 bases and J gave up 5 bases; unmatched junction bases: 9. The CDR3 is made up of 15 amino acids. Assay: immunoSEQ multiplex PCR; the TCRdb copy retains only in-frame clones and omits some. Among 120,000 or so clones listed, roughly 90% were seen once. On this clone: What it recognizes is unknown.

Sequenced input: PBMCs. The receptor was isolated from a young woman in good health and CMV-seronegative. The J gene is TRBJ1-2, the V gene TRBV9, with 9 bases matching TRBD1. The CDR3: CASSRRDRDLYGYTF. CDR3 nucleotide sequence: TGTGCCAGCAGCCGGCGGGACAGGGACTTGTATGGCTACACCTTC.